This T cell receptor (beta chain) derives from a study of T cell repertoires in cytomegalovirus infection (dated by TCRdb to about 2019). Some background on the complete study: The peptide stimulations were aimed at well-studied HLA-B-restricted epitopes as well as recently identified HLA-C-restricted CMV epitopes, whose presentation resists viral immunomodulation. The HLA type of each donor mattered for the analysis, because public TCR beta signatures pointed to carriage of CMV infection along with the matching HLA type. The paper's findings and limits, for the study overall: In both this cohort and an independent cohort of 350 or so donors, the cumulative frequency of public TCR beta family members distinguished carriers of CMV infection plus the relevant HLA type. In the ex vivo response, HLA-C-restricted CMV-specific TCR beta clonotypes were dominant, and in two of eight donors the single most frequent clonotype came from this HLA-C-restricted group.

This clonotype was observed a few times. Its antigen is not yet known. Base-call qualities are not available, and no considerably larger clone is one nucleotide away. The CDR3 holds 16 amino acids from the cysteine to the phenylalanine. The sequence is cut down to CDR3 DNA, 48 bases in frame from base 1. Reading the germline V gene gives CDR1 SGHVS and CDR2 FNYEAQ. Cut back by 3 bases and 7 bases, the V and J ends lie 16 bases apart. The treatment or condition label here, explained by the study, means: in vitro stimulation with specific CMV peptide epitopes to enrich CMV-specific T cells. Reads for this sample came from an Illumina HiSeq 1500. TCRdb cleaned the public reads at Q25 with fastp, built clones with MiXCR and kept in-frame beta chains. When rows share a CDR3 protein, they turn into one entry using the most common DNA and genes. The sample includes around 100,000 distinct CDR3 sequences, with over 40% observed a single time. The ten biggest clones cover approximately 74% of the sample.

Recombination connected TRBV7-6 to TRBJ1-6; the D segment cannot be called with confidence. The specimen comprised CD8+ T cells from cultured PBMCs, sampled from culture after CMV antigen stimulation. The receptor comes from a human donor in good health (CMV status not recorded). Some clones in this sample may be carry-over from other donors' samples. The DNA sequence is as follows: TGTGCCAGCAGCTTGTGGGCCGGGCGAGCGAATTCACCCCTCCACTTT. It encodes CASSLWAGRANSPLHF.